This is a list of T cell receptor beta chains from one sample in a study of shared clonotypes between healthy human individuals. Here immunoSEQ multiplex PCR was the method, and the copy in TCRdb shows in-frame clones only, minus some. The sample consists of hundreds of thousands of clones, approximately 96% of them appearing once. Sequenced material: naive CD8+ T cells sorted from blood. The receptors shown here come from a woman in her 30s in good health. Both conserved end residues are trimmed from each CDR3.

v_gene	j_gene	CDR3aa
TRBV27	TRBJ2-7	ASSPEGWGHEQY
TRBV27	TRBJ2-7	ASSIGRAYEQY
TRBV19	TRBJ2-7	ASRLTSGDSYEQY
TRBV19	TRBJ1-2	ASIRQGAHGYT
TRBV28	TRBJ2-2	ASSLIGNTGELF
TRBV20-1	TRBJ2-7	SALAYEQY
TRBV19	TRBJ1-3	ASNPKTRNTIY
TRBV6-1	TRBJ1-1	ASRNMNTEAF
TRBV28	TRBJ2-7	ASSAGLAGVYEQY
TRBV4-1	TRBJ2-1	ASSQETMGFINEQF
TRBV10-1	TRBJ2-2	ASSDSGELF
TRBV16	TRBJ1-5	ASSQSRGEGSNQPQH
TRBV9	TRBJ1-3	ASSMDASSGNTIY
TRBV28	TRBJ2-7	ASSLPGTGGDEQY
TRBV28	TRBJ2-1	ASSLTSGRDGYNEQF
TRBV21-1	TRBJ2-7	ASSKATGVSGSEQY
TRBV2	TRBJ2-1	ASSVRGRLAGYNEQF
TRBV28	TRBJ1-5	ASSLEGGYSNQPQH
TRBV27	TRBJ2-7	ASSLDKGYEQY
TRBV5-4	TRBJ1-1	ASSLLDRGRYTEAF